Each of the 25 T cell receptor beta chains below was sequenced from the same sample in a study of blood T cell repertoires in COVID-19. Sequencing used immunoSEQ multiplex PCR; TCRdb keeps in-frame clones, though not all of them. The table includes under 150,000 clones, about 80% detected once. The sequencing sample was made of PBMCs or T cells enriched from blood (not recorded which). These receptors all come from a woman between 45 and 65 years old who had recovered from COVID-19.

This clone appeared once. The V call is TRBV5-1, the J call TRBJ1-1; D is perhaps TRBD1 (5 bases). The CDR3 runs to 17 residues. The germline V gene encodes CDR1 SGHRS and CDR2 YFSETQ. V gave up 6 bases and J gave up 1 base, with 22 bases separating them. The CDR3 loop is CASNNLLLGQGNTEAFF. The DNA for the CDR3 is TGCGCCAGCAACAATCTCCTTCTCGGGCAGGGGAACACTGAAGCTTTCTTT.

This clone occurred once. The chain carries TRBV28 and TRBJ1-3, with TRBD1 as a possible D gene (5 bases). Germline V gives CDR1 MDHEN, CDR2 SYDVKM. V lost 3 bases and J 0 bases, leaving 15 bases between the germline ends. The CDR3 is 17 amino acids. CDR3 region: CASSLGLDKSSGNTIYF. The CDR3 DNA reads TGTGCCAGCAGTTTGGGACTGGACAAGAGCTCTGGAAACACCATATATTTT.

The chain carries TRBV29-1 and TRBJ2-5; 12 bases are a match to TRBD2. The CDR3 is 14 amino acids. With 3 bases clipped from V and 2 bases from J, the junction kept 1 base outside the gene matches. CDR1 and CDR2 (germline): SQVTM, ANQGSEA. This CDR3 reads CSVDLAGGQETQYF. The CDR3 DNA is TGCAGCGTTGATCTAGCGGGGGGGCAAGAGACCCAGTACTTC.

The chain employs TRBV19 and TRBJ1-6, with TRBD1 matching 12 bases. The V gene's germline CDR1 is LNHDA and CDR2 SQIVND (reference sequence). The CDR3 has 16 residues. V was pared by 3 bases and J by 7 bases, with 4 bases of the junction left unmatched. CDR3 in amino acids: CASSIGTGGRNSPLHF. The CDR3 nucleotides read TGTGCCAGTAGTATTGGGACAGGGGGCCGGAATTCACCCCTCCACTTT. The whole variable domain, filled in from reference TRBV19 and TRBJ1-6, reads DGGITQSPKYLFRKEGQNVTLSCEQNLNHDAMYWYRQDPGQGLRLIYYSQIVNDFQKGDIAEGYSVSREKKESFPLTVTSAQKNPTAFYLCASSIGTGGRNSPLHFGNGTRLTVT.

This chain connects TRBV3-1 (or the pseudogene TRBV3-2) to TRBJ1-6, with 7 bases matching TRBD1. CDR3 length: 14 amino acids. Looked up from germline, CDR1 is LGHDT and CDR2 is YNNKEL (reference sequence). V lost 3 bases, J lost 11 bases, and 7 bases stayed unmatched. CDR3 DNA sequence: TGTGCCAGCAGCCACGACCCACAGGGGACACCCCTCCACTTT. Protein sequence: CASSHDPQGTPLHF.

This clone appeared a single time. The CDR3 DNA follows: TGTGCCAGCAGTTCAGACAGGGCCCGGAGGCAGCCCCAGCATTTT. It encodes CASSSDRARRQPQHF. The chain combines TRBV6-5 with TRBJ1-5; 7 nucleotides align to TRBD1. Germline V CDR1 and CDR2: MNHEY, SVGAGI. The V gene end was trimmed by 4 bases and the J gene end by 7 bases; junction bases not matched to a gene: 10. The CDR3 spans 15 residues.

In this sample, this clone turned up once. The DNA for the CDR3 is TGTGCCAGCAGCTTAGTCTCTAGCGGGAAGCTTTACGAGCAGTACTTC. Amino acid sequence: CASSLVSSGKLYEQYF. V and J are TRBV7-2 and TRBJ2-7; 9 nucleotides agree with TRBD2. The germline V gene has CDR1 SGHTA and CDR2 FQGNSA. The CDR3 has 16 residues. Losses at the gene ends were 1 base for V and 4 bases for J; bases not matched to a gene: 8.

V is TRBV19 and J is TRBJ1-5; 10 positions agree with TRBD1. The CDR3 is made up of 17 amino acids. Unmatched junction bases numbered 8, after V lost 4 bases and J lost 2 bases. Germline CDR1 reads LNHDA; CDR2 reads SQIVND (reference sequence). The CDR3 bases are TGTGCCAGTAGTAGACCGACAGGGGGCCGGGGCAATCAGCCCCAGCATTTT. Protein: CASSRPTGGRGNQPQHF. The full variable domain, in which reference TRBV19 and TRBJ1-5 provide the parts outside the CDR3, is DGGITQSPKYLFRKEGQNVTLSCEQNLNHDAMYWYRQDPGQGLRLIYYSQIVNDFQKGDIAEGYSVSREKKESFPLTVTSAQKNPTAFYLCASSRPTGGRGNQPQHFGDGTRLSIL.

In this sample, this clone turned up a few times. The chain couples TRBV19 to TRBJ2-1; 11 bases map to TRBD2. Germline V gene data show CDR1 as LNHDA and CDR2 as SQIVND (reference sequence). J was trimmed by 3 bases and V by 10 bases; bases with no gene match: 11. The CDR3 length is 16 residues. Here the CDR3 DNA reads TGTGCCACCTATGCCCCCCTAGCGGGGGGCTACAATGAGCAGTTCTTC. Protein product: CATYAPLAGGYNEQFF.

This clone is a singleton in its sample. CDR3 residues: CASSLYAGAYEQYF. The CDR3 region has the DNA TGTGCCAGCAGCTTATACGCGGGAGCCTACGAGCAGTACTTC. J is TRBJ2-7 and V is TRBV11-3; 7 bases fit TRBD2. The CDR3 is 14 amino acids. Losses at the gene ends were 2 bases for V and 2 bases for J; bases not matched to a gene: 3. Germline V CDR1 and CDR2: SGHNT, YENEEA. The whole variable domain, filled in from reference TRBV11-3 and TRBJ2-7, reads EAGVVQSPRYKIIEKKQPVAFWCNPISGHNTLYWYLQNLGQGPELLIRYENEEAVDDSQLPKDRFSAERLKGVDSTLKIQPAELGDSAVYLCASSLYAGAYEQYFGPGTRLTVT.

The chain combines TRBV18 with TRBJ1-1; 7 bases match TRBD1. Germline assignment: CDR1 KGHSH and CDR2 LQKENI. Germline trimming cut 0 bases from V and 1 base from J; bases unmatched to any gene: 2. The CDR3 covers 15 residues. The DNA of the CDR3 is TGTGCCAGCTCACCACCGGGACAGACGAACACTGAAGCTTTCTTT. It specifies CASSPPGQTNTEAFF.

V and J are TRBV3-1 (or the pseudogene TRBV3-2) and TRBJ2-7; TRBD1 matches 8 bases. Germline lookup yields CDR1 LGHDT and CDR2 YNNKEL (reference sequence). The J segment lost 4 bases and the V segment lost 2 bases, leaving 7 bases of the junction unmatched. This CDR3 comprises 15 residues. The CDR3 here is CASSQIPGQAYEQYF. CDR3 DNA: TGTGCCAGCAGCCAAATACCGGGACAGGCATACGAGCAGTACTTC.

The chain uses TRBV9 and TRBJ1-3; tentatively, D is TRBD1 (5 bases). The CDR3 is 15 amino acids. Germline CDR1 SGDLS, CDR2 YYNGEE. V lost 3 bases, J lost 2 bases, and 12 bases lay in between. CDR3 sequence reads: CASSAGEGPGNTIYF. The DNA of the CDR3 is TGTGCCAGCAGCGCCGGGGAGGGACCTGGAAACACCATATATTTT.

As concerns this clone: One end of the junction does not line up with germline, which may come from a read error. CDR3 loop: CACRREHYGYTF. CDR3 nucleotide sequence: TGTGCCTGCAGGAGGGAACACTATGGCTACACCTTC. The gene calls are TRBV7-2 and TRBJ1-2; unclear D gene. CDR3 size: 12 residues. CDR1 and CDR2 (germline): SGHTA, FQGNSA.

This clone has just one count. The chain carries TRBV25-1 and TRBJ2-7; D unclear. Trimming took 3 bases from V and 2 from J, leaving 8 bases between them. This CDR3 spans 13 amino acids. CDR1 is MGHDK and CDR2 is SYGVNS in the germline V gene. CDR3 residues: CASSDIVTYEQYF. The CDR3 DNA reads TGTGCCAGCAGTGATATAGTTACCTACGAGCAGTACTTC.

The chain couples TRBV11-2 to TRBJ1-1; D may be TRBD1 (6 bases). V was clipped by 7 bases and J by 4 bases, with 19 bases between them. CDR3 length: 15 amino acids. From germline, CDR1 is SGHAT and CDR2 FQNNGV. The CDR3 spells CASTPSGAASTEAFF. The CDR3 region has the DNA TGTGCCAGCACCCCCTCAGGGGCCGCTAGCACTGAAGCTTTCTTT.

V is TRBV2 and J is TRBJ2-1; 9 nucleotides line up with TRBD2. The V gene's germline CDR1 is SNHLY and CDR2 FYNNEI. The CDR3 runs 14 residues. V shed 6 bases, J shed 4 bases, and the junction held 4 bases outside the gene matches. CDR3 sequence: CASREREVYNEQFF. The CDR3 bases are TGTGCCAGCAGAGAGCGGGAGGTGTACAATGAGCAGTTCTTC.

The chain is built from TRBV7-3 and TRBJ2-1, with 7 bases matching TRBD1. Germline V gene data show CDR1 as SGHTA and CDR2 as FQGTGA. The CDR3 spans 16 residues. Germline trimming cut 6 bases from V and 4 bases from J; bases unmatched to any gene: 12. The CDR3 nucleotides are TGTGCCAGCAGGCCTGAGGGGACAGTCCCATACAATGAGCAGTTCTTC. Translated, it gives CASRPEGTVPYNEQFF.

This sequence joins TRBV12-3 or TRBV12-4 and TRBJ1-2; D ambiguous. V lost 7 bases, J lost 8 bases, and 17 bases lay in between. This CDR3 has 13 amino acids. DNA for the CDR3: TGTGCCAGCACCAATCAAGCGGTTGGAGGCTACACCTTC. Its translation: CASTNQAVGGYTF.

The chain is built from TRBV27 and TRBJ2-3, with 12 bases matching TRBD2. Per germline, CDR1 MNHEY and CDR2 SMNVEV (reference sequence). CDR3 length: 19 residues. J gave up 0 bases and V 5 bases, and 12 bases lay outside the gene matches. The CDR3 protein is CASSRPLAGGPTSTDTQYF. The CDR3 DNA reads as TGTGCCAGCAGTCGCCCCCTAGCGGGAGGGCCTACAAGCACAGATACGCAGTATTTT.

CDR3 DNA sequence: TGTGCCAGCAGTGAAATTCGGGGGACTGTCACCATATATTTT. It codes for CASSEIRGTVTIYF. J is TRBJ1-3 and V is TRBV6-1; D possibly corresponds to TRBD1 (5 bases). Trimming took off 2 bases at V and 9 bases at J, with 14 bases between the two ends. The germline CDR1 and CDR2 sequences are MNHNS and SASEGT. The CDR3 runs 14 residues.

The chain couples TRBV9 to TRBJ1-1; D perhaps matches TRBD1 (6 bases). CDR1 SGDLS and CDR2 YYNGEE come from the germline V gene. With 7 bases removed from V and 7 bases from J, the gap between germline ends came to 14 bases. The CDR3 is 12 amino acids. CDR3 DNA sequence: TGTGCCAGCGGACCGTCAGGGGTTGAAGCTTTCTTT. Residues: CASGPSGVEAFF.

The gene calls are TRBV10-1 and TRBJ2-1; the D is unclear. Germline CDR1 and CDR2: WNHNN and SYGVQD (reference sequence). With 9 bases removed from V and 4 bases from J, the gap between germline ends came to 13 bases. CDR3 length: 13 amino acids. CDR3 protein: CASSQAQYNEQFF. The CDR3 DNA sequence: TGCGCCAGTTCTCAAGCTCAATACAATGAGCAGTTCTTC.

This chain uses TRBV28 with TRBJ2-3; TRBD1 is a possible D gene (6 bases). Trimming shortened V by 2 bases and J by 1 base, and 13 bases separated the two germline ends. CDR1 and CDR2 from the germline V gene are MDHEN and SYDVKM. The CDR3 sequence is 16 residues long. CDR3 region: CASSLTGMTGTDTQYF. CDR3 in DNA: TGTGCCAGCAGTTTAACAGGGATGACGGGCACAGATACGCAGTATTTT.

This clone has just a few counts. The rearrangement joins TRBV11-1 to TRBJ2-7; 9 bases map to TRBD2. Germline V gene lookup returns CDR1 SGHAT and CDR2 FQDESV (reference sequence). This CDR3 contains 16 residues. V gave up 0 bases and J gave up 2 bases; unmatched junction bases: 5. CDR3 protein: CASSLAGASGAYEQYF. CDR3 in DNA: TGTGCCAGCAGCTTAGCGGGGGCTAGCGGGGCCTACGAGCAGTACTTC.